These T cell receptor beta chains were read from a single sample in a study of CD8 T cells in Susac syndrome. MiXCR, run by TCRdb on the immunoSEQ multiplex PCR reads, gives a single entry per CDR3 protein. The repertoire holds roughly 50,000 distinct CDR3 sequences, more than 85% seen once, with 0.41% in the top ten. The specimen was CD8+ T cells from PBMCs. The receptors were gathered from a human donor in good health. The CDR3 runs from the conserved cysteine through the conserved F or W. A D gene is named only where the DNA matches it firmly. Clone size is stated in some rows and not others, as once, few, many or a class when expanded.

-,TRBV27,TRBJ1-4,-,TGTGCCAGCAGTCCAACAGTAGATCCTGAAAAACTGTTTTTT,CASSPTVDPEKLFF
-,TRBV13,TRBJ1-2,-,TGTGCCAGCAGCATGATGACAGCCTTTAACTATGGCTACACCTTC,CASSMMTAFNYGYTF
-,TRBV12-3/TRBV12-4,TRBJ2-2,-,TGTGCCAGCAGGACACCCAACACCGGGGAGCTGTTTTTT,CASRTPNTGELFF
-,TRBV20-1,TRBJ1-5,-,TGCAGTGCTAGAGATTGGGAAGGGGGACTTCAGCCCCAGCATTTT,CSARDWEGGLQPQHF
-,TRBV6-2/TRBV6-3,TRBJ1-2,-,TGTGCCAGCAGCCACGGGCCGGGATCTAACTATGGCTACACCTTC,CASSHGPGSNYGYTF
-,TRBV6-5,TRBJ2-3,TRBD2,TGTGCCAGCAGTTACTTAGCGGGAGAGACAGATACGCAGTATTTT,CASSYLAGETDTQYF
-,TRBV2,TRBJ2-6,-,TGTGCCAGCAGTCGGGCGGTCGGGGCCAACGTCCTGACTTTC,CASSRAVGANVLTF
-,TRBV28,TRBJ1-1,-,TGTGCCAGCAGTTTAGTTGTTCGGGGCCGAAACACTGAAGCTTTCTTT,CASSLVVRGRNTEAFF
-,TRBV12-3/TRBV12-4,TRBJ1-2,TRBD1,TGTGCCAGCAGCCAGGGGGAAGGAGAAGGCTACACCTTC,CASSQGEGEGYTF
once,TRBV20-1,TRBJ2-7,TRBD1,TGCAGTGCTAGAGATCAGGACAGGGGGGTCAACGAGCAGTACTTC,CSARDQDRGVNEQYF
-,TRBV15,TRBJ2-7,-,TGTGCCACCAGCAGGGCAGGGATGATCTACGAGCAGTACTTC,CATSRAGMIYEQYF
-,TRBV20-1,TRBJ2-7,TRBD2,TGCAGTGCTCTCATAGCGGGTACTAGCTCCTACGAGCAGTACTTC,CSALIAGTSSYEQYF
-,TRBV14,TRBJ2-7,TRBD2,TGTGCCAGCAGCCCCGGGACTAGCGATTTGGACGAGCAGTACTTC,CASSPGTSDLDEQYF
-,TRBV7-2,TRBJ2-3,-,TGTGCCAGCAGTCAGCCCGAGGCCAGCACAGATACGCAGTATTTT,CASSQPEASTDTQYF
-,TRBV29-1,TRBJ2-7,-,TGCAGCGTCCTGGAGGGGTACGAGCAGTACTTC,CSVLEGYEQYF
-,TRBV7-9,TRBJ2-7,TRBD2,TGTGCCAGCAGCATAGCGGGACGACCTGAGGAGCAGTACTTC,CASSIAGRPEEQYF
once,TRBV20-1,TRBJ2-1,-,TGCAGTGCTAGAGACAGGACCTACAATGAGCAGTTCTTC,CSARDRTYNEQFF
-,TRBV5-4,TRBJ2-3,TRBD2,TGTGCCAGCAGCACAAATTACCTTAGCGGGAGCACAGATACGCAGTATTTT,CASSTNYLSGSTDTQYF
-,TRBV30,TRBJ1-1,-,TGTGCCTGGCGAGGGGACACTGAAGCTTTCTTT,CAWRGDTEAFF
-,TRBV6-2/TRBV6-3,TRBJ2-1,TRBD2,TGTGCCAGCAGCCCACTAGCGGTTTCCTACAATGAGCAGTTCTTC,CASSPLAVSYNEQFF
-,TRBV20-1,TRBJ1-2,-,TGCAGTGAATCGGGTGGGGGGGATACCTATGGCTACACCTTC,CSESGGGDTYGYTF
-,TRBV29-1,TRBJ2-7,TRBD2,TGCAGCGTACGGGAGGGCCTCTCCTACGAGCAGTACTTC,CSVREGLSYEQYF
-,TRBV20-1,TRBJ1-1,-,TGCAGTGCAAACGAAATAGACGGCCTGAACACTGAAGCTTTCTTT,CSANEIDGLNTEAFF
-,TRBV29-1,TRBJ2-2,TRBD1,TGCAGCGTTGATAAAGGGGGCCGACACACCGGGGAGCTGTTTTTT,CSVDKGGRHTGELFF
-,TRBV11-2,TRBJ1-4,-,TGTGCCAGCGGGGGGGACACAGGTGAAAAACTGTTTTTT,CASGGDTGEKLFF
-,TRBV30,TRBJ2-1,-,TGTGCCCACAAGGTCGCAAATGAGCAGTTCTTC,CAHKVANEQFF
-,TRBV27,TRBJ1-1,-,TGTGCCAGCTCAACCGGGGTCCCCTTGATGAACACTGAAGCTTTCTTT,CASSTGVPLMNTEAFF
-,TRBV20-1,TRBJ2-7,TRBD1,TGCAGTGCCTTGGACAGGGGGTCGCTCGAGCAGTACTTC,CSALDRGSLEQYF
-,TRBV29-1,TRBJ1-1,-,TGCAGCGTGGGGGCAGGGAGGGGTGAAGCTTTCTTT,CSVGAGRGEAFF
-,TRBV29-1,TRBJ2-7,TRBD1,TGCAGCGTTGAGGGGGACAGGGGAATCCCCTACGAGCAGTACTTC,CSVEGDRGIPYEQYF
-,TRBV5-1,TRBJ2-1,TRBD2,TGCGCCAGCAGCTTAGGACTAGCGGGAGTCTATGAGCAGTTCTTC,CASSLGLAGVYEQFF
-,TRBV2,TRBJ1-6,TRBD1,TGTGCCAGCAGTGAATTTATCCCCGGGACAGGGGATTCACCCCTCCACTTT,CASSEFIPGTGDSPLHF
few,TRBV12-3/TRBV12-4,TRBJ2-7,-,TGTGCCAGCAGTTTCGGCAGGGGCTACGAGCAGTACTTC,CASSFGRGYEQYF
-,TRBV20-1,TRBJ2-1,-,TGCAGTGCTAGAGACGGGGGGACATACAATGAGCAGTTCTTC,CSARDGGTYNEQFF
once,TRBV6-2/TRBV6-3,TRBJ2-1,TRBD2,TGTGCCAGCAGTTACAGTAGCGGGACCTACAATGAGCAGTTCTTC,CASSYSSGTYNEQFF
-,TRBV7-7,TRBJ2-7,-,TGTGCCAGCAGTTTCGCCGGGCCCCTGGGCGACTACGAGCAGTACTTC,CASSFAGPLGDYEQYF
-,TRBV4-3,TRBJ2-1,-,TGCGCCAGCAGCCAAGATATCAGGATCCCCTACAATGAGCAGTTCTTC,CASSQDIRIPYNEQFF
-,TRBV4-3,TRBJ1-2,-,TGCGCCAGCAGCCGGGACGGCGGCTATGGCTACACCTTC,CASSRDGGYGYTF
-,TRBV7-7,TRBJ2-1,-,TGTGCTAGCAGCTTAGGGGGGGAGCAGTTCTTC,CASSLGGEQFF
-,TRBV20-1,TRBJ1-1,-,TGCAGTGCTAGCGGGTCTTTGTTGTTGAACACTGAAGCTTTCTTT,CSASGSLLLNTEAFF
-,TRBV4-1,TRBJ2-7,-,TGCGCCAGCAGCCCTAATCGGGACCTAACCTACGAGCAGTACTTC,CASSPNRDLTYEQYF
once,TRBV28,TRBJ1-1,-,TGTGCCAGCAGTTTCAGGAGATCCATGAACACTGAAGCTTCCTTT,CASSFRRSMNTEASF
-,TRBV29-1,TRBJ2-3,-,TGCAGCGTTCTCGGGACAGATACGCAGTATTTT,CSVLGTDTQYF
-,TRBV23-1,TRBJ1-1,-,TGCGCCAGCAGACCATTGACAGGCGCCACTGAAGCTTTCTTT,CASRPLTGATEAFF
-,TRBV20-1,TRBJ1-5,-,TGCAGTGCTAGGGGAGATTATAGCAATCAGCCCCAGCATTTT,CSARGDYSNQPQHF
-,TRBV2,TRBJ1-1,-,TGTGCCAGCAGTGAAAGTCAGATTAACTTAGAAGCTTTCTTT,CASSESQINLEAFF
-,TRBV29-1,TRBJ2-7,TRBD1,TGCAGCGTAACCTACAGGGGACCTAGCTCCTACGAGCAGTACTTC,CSVTYRGPSSYEQYF
-,TRBV4-3,TRBJ2-7,-,TGCGCCAGCAGCCAAGAATCCGTGATCTCCTACGAGCAGTACTTC,CASSQESVISYEQYF
-,TRBV5-1,TRBJ2-3,TRBD2,TGCGCCAGCAGCCCTTTAGCGGGAGAAAGGGTAGATACGCAGTATTTT,CASSPLAGERVDTQYF
-,TRBV7-9,TRBJ2-5,-,TGTGCCAGCAGCGCCGGCGGCCTCAGAGACCAGTACTTC,CASSAGGLRDQYF
once,TRBV6-2/TRBV6-3,TRBJ2-1,-,TGTGCCAGCAGTAGAGCCATCCCGGGCTTCAATGAGCAGTTCTTC,CASSRAIPGFNEQFF
-,TRBV5-1,TRBJ1-2,-,TGCGCCAGCAGCTTGAAGGGGAGGTATGGCTACACCTTC,CASSLKGRYGYTF
-,TRBV12-3/TRBV12-4,TRBJ2-7,TRBD1,TGTGCCAGCAGTTCCGGACAGGGGGCAGGGGAGCAGTACTTC,CASSSGQGAGEQYF
-,TRBV20-1,TRBJ2-3,-,TGCAGTGCTAGTCTCCCTCGACAGGAGAGGTCAGATACGCAGTATTTT,CSASLPRQERSDTQYF
-,TRBV2,TRBJ2-1,-,TGTGCCAGCAGTGGGTATGAGCAGTTCTTC,CASSGYEQFF
-,TRBV19,TRBJ1-1,TRBD1,TGTGCCAGTAGTCAACTAAAAGGACAGGGGAGCACTGAAGCTTTCTTT,CASSQLKGQGSTEAFF
-,TRBV7-9,TRBJ2-7,-,TGTGCCAGCAGCGTTGAGGGAGTCGAGCAGTACTTC,CASSVEGVEQYF
-,TRBV6-1,TRBJ1-2,TRBD1,TGTGCCAGCAGGGCCGGGACAGGGGACACTTTAGGCTATGGCTACACCTTT,CASRAGTGDTLGYGYTF
-,TRBV12-3/TRBV12-4,TRBJ2-1,TRBD2,TGTGCCAGCAGCCTCTTGGCGGGAGGGTATGATGAGCAGTTCTTC,CASSLLAGGYDEQFF